The entry below gives a single T cell receptor (beta chain) sequence along with its context. Its antigen is as yet unknown. This CDR3 has 15 amino acids. The J segment lost 3 bases and the V segment lost 8 bases, leaving 6 bases of the junction unmatched. The germline V gene encodes CDR1 MNHEY and CDR2 SVGAGI. These data belong to a study of cytomegalovirus exposure and HLA in healthy donors. Findings and limits, study-wide: V- and J-gene trimming in TCR beta was tied to a missense DCLRE1C variant by an analysis performed later.

Primers for the PCR totalled 60 Vbeta and 13 Jbeta. Profiling relied on immunoSEQ multiplex PCR, and the TCRdb table lists in-frame clones only, not all of them. The table shows over 65,000 clones, with 70% to 80% occurring only once. Material for sequencing was PBMCs. The chain is built from TRBV6-5 and TRBJ2-1; 11 nucleotides match TRBD2. The receptor was isolated from a human donor in good health. CDR3 sequence: CASLQTSGVYNEQFF. CDR3 sequence (DNA): TGTGCCAGCTTACAGACTAGCGGGGTCTACAATGAGCAGTTCTTC.